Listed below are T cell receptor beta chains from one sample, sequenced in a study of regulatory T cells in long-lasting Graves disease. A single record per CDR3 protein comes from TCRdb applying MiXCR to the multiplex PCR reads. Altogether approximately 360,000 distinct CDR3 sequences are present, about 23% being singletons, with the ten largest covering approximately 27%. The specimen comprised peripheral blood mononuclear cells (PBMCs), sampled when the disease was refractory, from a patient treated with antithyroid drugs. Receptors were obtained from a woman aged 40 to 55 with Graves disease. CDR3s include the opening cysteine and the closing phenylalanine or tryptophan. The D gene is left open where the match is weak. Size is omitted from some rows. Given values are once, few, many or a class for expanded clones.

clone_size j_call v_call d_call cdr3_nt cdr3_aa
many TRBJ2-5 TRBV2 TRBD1 TGTGCCAGCAGTCGCGACAGGGGAGTTGAGACCCAGTACTTC CASSRDRGVETQYF
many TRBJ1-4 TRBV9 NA TGTGCCAGCAGCGTAGGGCAGGGTGGCGAAAAACTGTTTTTT CASSVGQGGEKLFF
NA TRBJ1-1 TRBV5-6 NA TGTGCCAGCAGCTTCCAGCTTTTGAACACTGAAGCTTTCTTT CASSFQLLNTEAFF
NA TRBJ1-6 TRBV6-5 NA TGTGCCAGCAGTTACGACGTCGGGGGTAATTCACCCCTCCACTTT CASSYDVGGNSPLHF
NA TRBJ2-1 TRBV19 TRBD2 TGTGCCAGTAGTATCGGGGCTAGCGGGAGCAGTTGGGTATATGAGCAGTTCTTC CASSIGASGSSWVYEQFF
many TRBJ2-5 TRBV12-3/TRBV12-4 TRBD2 TGTGCCAGCAGTCCCGTGGGGACTAGCGGGACATGGGAGACCCAGTACTTC CASSPVGTSGTWETQYF
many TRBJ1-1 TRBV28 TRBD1 TGTGCCAGCAGTTCACGGGACAGGGGGCGCGGGTTGAACACTGAAGCTTTCTTT CASSSRDRGRGLNTEAFF
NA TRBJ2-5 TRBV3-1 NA TGTGCCAGCAGCCGACAGGTCGAGTTTATGGACTTC CASSRQVEFMDF
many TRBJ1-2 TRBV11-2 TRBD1 TGTGCCAGCAGCTTAGCTGGACAGGGATATGGCTACACCTTC CASSLAGQGYGYTF
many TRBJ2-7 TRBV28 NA TGTGCCAGCAGTTTAAGTTTCCCGATTGGCGAGCAGTACTTC CASSLSFPIGEQYF
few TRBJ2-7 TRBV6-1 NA TGTGCCAGCAGATCCAGGTTGGGGTCGTACGAGCAGTACTTC CASRSRLGSYEQYF
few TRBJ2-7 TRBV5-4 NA TGTGCCAGCAGCGGGCAGGCAGGGCTAACCTACGAGCAGTACTTC CASSGQAGLTYEQYF
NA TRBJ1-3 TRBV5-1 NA TGCGCCAGCAGCCCAGATACATCCTCTGGAAACACCATATATTTT CASSPDTSSGNTIYF
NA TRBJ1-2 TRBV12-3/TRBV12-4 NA TGTGCCAGCAGCCAGACCCGGACAGCGTATGGCTACACCTTC CASSQTRTAYGYTF
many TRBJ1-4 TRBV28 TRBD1 TGTGCCAGCAGTCGACAGGGATACTTTGAAAAACTGTTTTTT CASSRQGYFEKLFF
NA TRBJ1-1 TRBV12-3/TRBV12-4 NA TGTGCCAGCAGATTAATAGGCAGGGGGAACACTGAAGCTTTCTTT CASRLIGRGNTEAFF
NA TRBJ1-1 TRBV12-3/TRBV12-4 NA TGTGCCAGCGGTGGGGAGAACACTGAAGCTTTCTTT CASGGENTEAFF
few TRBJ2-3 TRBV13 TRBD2 TGTGCCAGCAGCTTAGAATCGGGAGGAGATACGCAGTATTTT CASSLESGGDTQYF
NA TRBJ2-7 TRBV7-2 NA TGTGCCCGCAGCTTCGGCGGCTCCTACGAGCAGTACTTC CARSFGGSYEQYF
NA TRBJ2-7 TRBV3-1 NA TGTGCCAGCAGCCAGCCAGCGAGCTCCTACGAGCAGTACTTC CASSQPASSYEQYF
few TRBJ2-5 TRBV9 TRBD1 TGTGCCAGCAGCCTAATCATCGGACAGGGGGAAGAGACCCAGTACTTC CASSLIIGQGEETQYF
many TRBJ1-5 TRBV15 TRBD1 TGTGCCACCAGAGCGGACAGGGTCACTCAGCCCCAGCATTTT CATRADRVTQPQHF
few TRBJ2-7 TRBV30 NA TGTGCCTGGAGTGACTACGAGCAGTACTTC CAWSDYEQYF
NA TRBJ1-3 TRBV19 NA TGTGCCAGTACGCCACTTCACTCTGGAAACACCATATATTTT CASTPLHSGNTIYF
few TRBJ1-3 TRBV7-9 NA TGTGCCAGCAGCCCCCAGGACGGAAACACCATATATTTT CASSPQDGNTIYF
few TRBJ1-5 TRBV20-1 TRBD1 TGCAGTGCTGCACAGGGGAATCAGCCCCAGCATTTT CSAAQGNQPQHF
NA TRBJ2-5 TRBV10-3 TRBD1 TGTGCCATCACGGGGACAGCAGAAGAGACCCAGTACTTC CAITGTAEETQYF
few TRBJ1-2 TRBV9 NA TGTGCCAGCAGCGTGCCTTGGCTGTGGTACACCTTC CASSVPWLWYTF
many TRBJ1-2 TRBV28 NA TGTGCCAGCAGTACCCATCCGGGGGTCTATGGCTACACCTTC CASSTHPGVYGYTF
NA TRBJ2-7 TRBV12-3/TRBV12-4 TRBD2 TGTGCCAGCAGTTTGAGCGGGAGACGCGAGCAGTACTTC CASSLSGRREQYF
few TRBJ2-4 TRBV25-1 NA TGTGCCAGCAGAGGACACGTCCTAAACATTCAGTACTTC CASRGHVLNIQYF
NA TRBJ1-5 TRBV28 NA TGTGCCAGCAGTTTTACCGCGACCCAGCATTTT CASSFTATQHF
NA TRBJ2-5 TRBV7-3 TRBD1 TGTGCCAGCAGCTTGGTCGCAGGGGGCTGGGAGACCCAGTACTTC CASSLVAGGWETQYF
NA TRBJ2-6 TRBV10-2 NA TGCGCCAGCAGGGTAGACACGATAGGACCGTCTTCCGGGGCCAACGTCCTGACTTTC CASRVDTIGPSSGANVLTF
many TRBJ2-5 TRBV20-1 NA TGCAGTGCTAGAGTCATAGATGGGATGGAGACCCAGTACTTC CSARVIDGMETQYF
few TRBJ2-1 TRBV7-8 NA TGTGCCACCTCAACTCATGGCCCCTACAATGAGCAGTTCTTC CATSTHGPYNEQFF
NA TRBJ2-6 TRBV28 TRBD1 TGTGCCAGCAGTGACCGGGACAGGGGGACTTCTGGGGCCAACGTCCTGACTTTC CASSDRDRGTSGANVLTF
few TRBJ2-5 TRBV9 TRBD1 TGTGCCAGCAGCGTAGGAGGGACAGGGATTCAAGAGACCCAGTACTTC CASSVGGTGIQETQYF
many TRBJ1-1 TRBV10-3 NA TGTGCCATCAGTGAGTCGACTCGGGGCAGAAACCTGATTGAAGCTTTCTTT CAISESTRGRNLIEAFF
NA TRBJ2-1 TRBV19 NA TGTGCCAGTAGTATAGGGGGGAGGATCCTATACAATGAGCAGTTCTTC CASSIGGRILYNEQFF
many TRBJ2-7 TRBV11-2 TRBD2 TGTGCCAGCAGCATCCGACTAGCGGGGGGCCCCTACGAGCAGTACTTC CASSIRLAGGPYEQYF
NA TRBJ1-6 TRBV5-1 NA TGCGCCAGCAGCTTGTACGGGACACCAATCAATTCACCCCTCCACTTT CASSLYGTPINSPLHF
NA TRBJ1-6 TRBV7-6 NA TGTGCCAGCAGTCCCTCTCACGGGAATTCACCCCTCCACTTT CASSPSHGNSPLHF
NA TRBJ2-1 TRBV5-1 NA TGCGCCAGCAGCTCTCAGGGGATTAACAATGAGCAGTTCTTC CASSSQGINNEQFF
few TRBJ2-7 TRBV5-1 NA TGCGCCAGCAGCTTGGGTGGCATAAAATCCAACGAGCAGTACTTC CASSLGGIKSNEQYF
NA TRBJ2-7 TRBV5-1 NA TGCGCCAGCAGCCGCTTGGATTGGGACAAGAAACGGGAGCAGTACTTC CASSRLDWDKKREQYF
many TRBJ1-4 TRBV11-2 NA TGTGCCAGCAGCTTACCGTACGTCAGGCCACTCGAAAAACTGTTTTTT CASSLPYVRPLEKLFF
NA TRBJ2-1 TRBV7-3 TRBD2 TGTGCCAGCAGCTTAACTAGCGGGACCAACAATGAGCAGTTCTTC CASSLTSGTNNEQFF
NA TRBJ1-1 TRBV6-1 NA TGTGCCAGCAGTGAACATATGGTGAACACTGAAGCTTTCTTT CASSEHMVNTEAFF
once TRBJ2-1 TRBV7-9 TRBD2 TGTGCCAGCAGCACTCCCGGACTAGCGGGAGTCGCGAGAGAGGAGCAGTTCTTC CASSTPGLAGVAREEQFF
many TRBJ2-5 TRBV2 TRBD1 TGTGCCAGCAGCCTACTAGGGGAGGACAGGGGCCAAGAGACCCAGTACTTC CASSLLGEDRGQETQYF
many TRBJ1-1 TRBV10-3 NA TGTGCCATCAGTGAGTCGGAGATGAACACTGAAGCTTTCTTT CAISESEMNTEAFF